These 17 T cell receptor beta chains were sequenced from one sample in a study of CD8+CD57+ T cells in acquired aplastic anemia. Researchers used genomic DNA as the template to profile TCR beta VDJ and CDR3. TCRdb fed the reads into MiXCR, producing one record per CDR3 protein. The sample has some 180,000 distinct CDR3 sequences; approximately 48% are singletons. Flow cytometry had shown expanded CD8+CD57+ cells in the patients chosen for sequencing. The sample taken for sequencing was sorted CD4+, CD8+, or CD8+CD57+ T cells (not recorded which) from PBMCs. These receptors were taken from a human donor with aplastic anemia.

The chain links TRBV24-1 to TRBJ1-2; 8 nucleotides align to TRBD1. The CDR3 has 16 residues. The ends lost 1 base at V and 5 bases at J; junction bases unmatched: 8. Germline-derived CDR1 and CDR2 are KGHDR and SFDVKD. The DNA for the CDR3 is TGTGCCACCAGTGATTTCGGACAGGGCGGTGGTTATGGCTACACCTTC. Translated: CATSDFGQGGGYGYTF.

This clonotype appeared many times. J is TRBJ1-1 and V is TRBV5-6; D remains ambiguous. V was trimmed by 0 bases and J by 2 bases, leaving 5 bases between them. Germline V gene data show CDR1 as SGHDT and CDR2 as YYEEEE. CDR3 length: 13 residues. The CDR3 loop reads CASSLVPNTEAFF. Here the CDR3 DNA reads TGTGCCAGCAGCTTGGTTCCAAACACTGAAGCTTTCTTT.

This clonotype was seen at least ten times. The chain is built from TRBV6-5 and TRBJ2-7; possible D gene TRBD1, 5 bases. V shed 4 bases and J shed 10 bases, with 11 bases lying between them. The CDR3 is 11 residues long. Germline V gene lookup returns CDR1 MNHEY and CDR2 SVGAGI. The CDR3 DNA reads as TGTGCCAGCAGTTCAGGGTTTGGTCAGTACTTC. The encoded protein is CASSSGFGQYF.

This chain links TRBV7-9 with TRBJ2-2; D is ambiguous. The CDR3 loop spans 13 amino acids. Germline CDR1 reads SEHNR; CDR2 reads FQNEAQ (reference sequence). V shed 5 bases and J shed 6 bases, with 10 bases lying between them. The CDR3 sequence: CASSPRGAGELFF. For the CDR3, the DNA is TGTGCCAGCAGCCCCCGTGGGGCCGGGGAGCTGTTTTTT.

This chain joins TRBV4-1 and TRBJ2-5, with D perhaps TRBD1 (5 bases). Germline-derived CDR1 and CDR2 are MGHRA and YSYEKL. Deletions cut 1 base from V and 5 bases from J, with 14 bases between. The CDR3 is 15 amino acids. Here the CDR3 reads CASSQGLRSGETQYF. The DNA for the CDR3 is TGCGCCAGCAGCCAAGGGCTCAGGTCAGGGGAGACCCAGTACTTC.

This clonotype has ten or more counts. The CDR3 loop is CASSLTSPDTQYF. DNA of the CDR3: TGTGCCAGCAGTTTGACCTCCCCGGATACGCAGTATTTT. The chain joins TRBV12-3 or TRBV12-4 to TRBJ2-3; D remains unclear. V dropped 3 bases and J dropped 6 bases, with 10 bases sitting between them. The CDR3 extends over 13 amino acids.

This chain links TRBV18 with TRBJ2-7; perhaps TRBD1 as D (5 bases). Germline V gene sequence: CDR1 KGHSH, CDR2 LQKENI. The CDR3 is 13 residues long. V was trimmed by 0 bases and J by 6 bases, leaving 9 bases between them. The chain's CDR3 is CASSPPVRGEQYF. The CDR3 DNA reads as TGTGCCAGCTCACCACCGGTAAGGGGCGAGCAGTACTTC.

The chain has TRBV11-2 and TRBJ2-1; 10 bases align to TRBD2. This CDR3 comprises 17 residues. The J segment lost 6 bases and the V segment lost 5 bases, leaving 13 bases of the junction unmatched. Germline V lookup: CDR1 SGHAT, CDR2 FQNNGV. As DNA, the CDR3 is TGTGCCAGCAGCACAAAACCGGGACTAGCGATTCCCAATGAGCAGTTCTTC. It is translated as CASSTKPGLAIPNEQFF.

As for this clonotype: Since the CDR3 does not end with the conserved phenylalanine or tryptophan, this likely comes from a read error. It is unclear where the CDR3 begins or ends on the DNA, so no DNA is shown, and the CDR3 is as TCRdb lists it. The J gene is TRBJ2-2, the V gene TRBV11-1. Including both end residues, the CDR3 is 16 amino acids long. Per germline, CDR1 SGHAT and CDR2 FQDESV (reference sequence). The CDR3 sequence: CASSLASNIGPGELSS.

The rearrangement joins TRBV20-1 to TRBJ2-7; D not certain. The CDR3 runs to 13 residues. V was cut by 5 bases and J by 2 bases, with 13 bases left in between. CDR1 and CDR2 from the germline V gene are DFQATT and SNEGSKA (reference sequence). DNA of the CDR3: TGCAGTGCTTGGTCCTCAAAGGCCTACGAGCAGTACTTC. It yields the protein CSAWSSKAYEQYF.

The V gene is TRBV15, the J gene TRBJ2-2; the D is unclear. The CDR3 runs 14 residues. Trimming removed 0 bases at V and 5 bases at J, with 7 bases between. Germline CDR1 and CDR2: LNHNV and YYDKDF (reference sequence). The CDR3 loop reads CATSRDITTGELFF. As DNA, the CDR3 is TGTGCCACCAGCAGAGATATTACGACCGGGGAGCTGTTTTTT.

The chain joins TRBV25-1 to TRBJ2-2; no reliable D call. CDR1 is MGHDK, CDR2 SYGVNS, per germline. V dropped 3 bases and J dropped 3 bases, with 8 bases sitting between them. This CDR3 comprises 14 residues. CDR3 residues: CASSDGTHTGELFF. The DNA for the CDR3 is TGTGCCAGCAGTGATGGTACGCACACCGGGGAGCTGTTTTTT. Based on the CDR3 plus reference TRBV25-1 and TRBJ2-2, the full variable domain is EADIYQTPRYLVIGTGKKITLECSQTMGHDKMYWYQQDPGMELHLIHYSYGVNSTEKGDLSSESTVSRIRTEHFPLTLESARPSHTSQYLCASSDGTHTGELFFGEGSRLTVL.

The chain links TRBV19 to TRBJ1-2, with D unclear. V was cut by 8 bases and J by 8 bases, with 12 bases left in between. The CDR3 runs 11 residues. The V gene's germline CDR1 is LNHDA and CDR2 SQIVND (reference sequence). The CDR3 DNA sequence: TGTGCCAGTGAGCGGGCCCAAGGCTACACCTTC. This encodes CASERAQGYTF.

The genes are TRBV25-1 and TRBJ1-1; D is ambiguous. Germline lookup yields CDR1 MGHDK and CDR2 SYGVNS. The germline V and J ends were trimmed by 1 base and 1 base, with 13 bases remaining between them. This CDR3 spans 16 amino acids. DNA for the CDR3: TGTGCCAGCAGTGAATTAGGGATCCGCGGGAACACTGAAGCTTTCTTT. This gives the protein CASSELGIRGNTEAFF.

This clonotype has only a few counts. The CDR3 coding sequence is TGTGCCAGCAGCCCTCTCCCCATAGCGACCGATGAGCAGTTCTTC. It encodes CASSPLPIATDEQFF. The chain uses TRBV9 and TRBJ2-1; tentatively, D is TRBD2 (5 bases). The CDR3 has 15 amino acids. Germline CDR1 is SGDLS and CDR2 is YYNGEE. V lost 4 bases and J 8 bases, leaving 19 bases between the germline ends.

This clonotype was picked up many times. A read error may produce the germline difference seen at one junction end. V and J are TRBV15 and TRBJ1-5; 7 nucleotides align to TRBD1. Looked up from germline, CDR1 is LNHNV and CDR2 is YYDKDF (reference sequence). CDR3 length: 15 residues. The CDR3 loop reads CATNPTGSSNQPQRF. The CDR3, as DNA: TGTGCCACCAACCCGACAGGGAGTAGCAATCAGCCCCAGCGTTTT.

This chain joins TRBV19 and TRBJ1-5, with no clear D. The CDR3 is 14 amino acids. Germline V gene sequence: CDR1 LNHDA, CDR2 SQIVND (reference sequence). Deletions cut 7 bases from V and 7 bases from J, with 17 bases between. For the CDR3, the DNA is TGTGCCAGTAATCGTGTGCAATTGGGACAGCCCCAGCATTTT. It yields the protein CASNRVQLGQPQHF.